This T cell receptor (beta chain) was found in a study of blood T cell repertoires in COVID-19. This CDR3 is 17 amino acids long. The germline V gene encodes CDR1 SGHKS and CDR2 YYEKEE (reference sequence). V shed 0 bases, J shed 4 bases, and the junction held 7 bases outside the gene matches. Profiling relied on immunoSEQ multiplex PCR, and the TCRdb table lists in-frame clones only, not all of them. The sample holds more than 300,000 clones; 87% are singletons and the top ten take approximately 5.4%. Sequencing was performed on PBMCs or T cells enriched from blood (not recorded which). This chain connects TRBV5-5 to TRBJ2-5, with 12 bases fitting TRBD2. This sequence originates from a woman in her thirties who had recovered from COVID-19. The CDR3 protein is CASSLGLAGGQRETQYF. CDR3 bases: TGTGCCAGCAGCTTGGGTCTAGCGGGGGGGCAGCGAGAGACCCAGTACTTC.